This T cell receptor beta chain came from a study of cytomegalovirus exposure and HLA in healthy donors. In the PCR, 60 Vbeta and 13 Jbeta primers were used. Profiling relied on immunoSEQ multiplex PCR, and the TCRdb table lists in-frame clones only, not all of them. The sample records more than 95,000 clones, around 68% being singletons. The V gene lost 7 bases and the J gene lost 7 bases, with 16 bases spanning the gap. This CDR3 has 13 residues. Germline CDR1 is MNHEY and CDR2 is SVGAGI. This clonotype originated in a man aged 40-49 years in good health and CMV-seropositive. The source material was PBMCs. V gene TRBV6-5 combines with J gene TRBJ1-2; D call uncertain. The CDR3 DNA reads as TGTGCCAGCACTCCCGGAGGAGGGTCTGGCTACACCTTC. Encoded protein: CASTPGGGSGYTF.